This T cell receptor (beta chain) was retrieved from a study of blood T cell repertoires in COVID-19. Original analysis: Amplification with reference gene primers provided the estimates of nucleated cell counts. The method was immunoSEQ multiplex PCR; TCRdb's version includes in-frame clones alone and lacks a portion of them. The V and J calls and clone size are taken from that table; D and trimming were inferred from the DNA. The sample contains some 62,000 clones, approximately 80% of which appear only once. V was pared by 0 bases and J by 10 bases, with 10 bases between. In germline, CDR1 is MNHNS, CDR2 SASEGT. The CDR3 is 13 residues long.

The source is a man aged 55 to 70 with acute or convalescent COVID-19. The chain employs TRBV6-1 and TRBJ2-1; weak D call: TRBD1 (6 bases). Sequenced material: peripheral blood. The CDR3 DNA is TGTGCCAGCAGTGAAGCGCGGCAGGGGGAGCAGTTCTTC. Translated, it gives CASSEARQGEQFF.